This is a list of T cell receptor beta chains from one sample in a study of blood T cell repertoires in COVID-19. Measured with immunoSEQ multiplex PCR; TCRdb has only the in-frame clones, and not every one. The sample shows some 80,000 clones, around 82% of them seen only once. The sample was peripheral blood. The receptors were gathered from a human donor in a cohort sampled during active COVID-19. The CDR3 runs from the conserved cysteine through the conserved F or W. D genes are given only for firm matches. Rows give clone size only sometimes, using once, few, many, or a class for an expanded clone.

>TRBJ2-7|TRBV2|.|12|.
CASGRGMREQYF
TGTGCCAGCGGTCGGGGAATGAGGGAGCAGTACTTC
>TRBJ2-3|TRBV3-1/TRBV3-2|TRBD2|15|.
CASSQGGRGMDTQYF
TGTGCCAGCAGCCAAGGAGGGCGGGGGATGGATACGCAGTATTTT
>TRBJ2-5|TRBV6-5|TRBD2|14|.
CASNPGGGSETQYF
TGTGCCAGCAACCCCGGCGGGGGGTCGGAGACCCAGTACTTC
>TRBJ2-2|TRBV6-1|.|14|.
CASSEAGDTGELFF
TGTGCCAGCAGTGAAGCCGGAGACACCGGGGAGCTGTTTTTT
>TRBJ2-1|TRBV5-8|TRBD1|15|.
CASRPRQGAYNEQFF
TGTGCCAGCAGGCCGCGACAGGGGGCCTACAATGAGCAGTTCTTC
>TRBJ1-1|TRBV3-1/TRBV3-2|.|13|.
CASGRQGPKGAFF
TGTGCCAGCGGGAGACAAGGGCCCAAGGGAGCTTTCTTT
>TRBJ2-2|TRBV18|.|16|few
CASSPFEQGNTGELFF
TGTGCCAGCTCACCGTTCGAACAGGGGAACACCGGGGAGCTGTTTTTT
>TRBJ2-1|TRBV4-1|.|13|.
CASSQGPYNEQFF
TGCGCCAGCAGCCAAGGGCCGTACAATGAGCAGTTCTTC
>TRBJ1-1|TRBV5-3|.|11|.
CARSSHTEAFF
TGTGCCAGAAGCTCTCACACTGAAGCTTTCTTT
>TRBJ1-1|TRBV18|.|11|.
CASSKGTEAFF
TGTGCCAGCTCAAAGGGGACTGAAGCTTTCTTT
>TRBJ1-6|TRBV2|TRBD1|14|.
CASTTDRSGSPLHF
TGTGCCAGCACCACGGACAGGTCTGGTTCACCCCTCCACTTT
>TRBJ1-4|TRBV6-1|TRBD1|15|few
CASREARGLGEKLFF
TGTGCCAGCAGGGAAGCAAGGGGGCTAGGGGAAAAACTGTTTTTT
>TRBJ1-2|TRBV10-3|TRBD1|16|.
CAISPGQGIVFYGYTF
TGTGCCATCAGCCCGGGACAGGGAATAGTTTTCTATGGCTACACCTTC
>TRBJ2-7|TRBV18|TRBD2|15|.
CASSPGLAGGNEQYF
TGTGCCAGCTCACCAGGACTAGCGGGGGGCAACGAGCAGTACTTC
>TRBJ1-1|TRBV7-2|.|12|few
CASSPPRGGAFF
TGTGCCAGCAGCCCCCCGCGAGGGGGAGCTTTCTTT
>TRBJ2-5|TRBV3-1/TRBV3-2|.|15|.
CASSQEPYPQETQYF
TGTGCCAGCAGCCAAGAGCCCTACCCTCAAGAGACCCAGTACTTC
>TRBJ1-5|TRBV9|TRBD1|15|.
CASSAGQGSNQPQHF
TGTGCCAGCAGCGCCGGACAGGGGTCAAATCAGCCCCAGCATTTT
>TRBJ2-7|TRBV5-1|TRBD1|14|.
CASSLVTGPYEQYF
TGCGCCAGCAGTTTGGTGACAGGGCCCTACGAGCAGTACTTC
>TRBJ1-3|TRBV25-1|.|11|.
CATSSRNTIYF
TGTGCCACCAGTTCTAGAAACACCATATATTTT
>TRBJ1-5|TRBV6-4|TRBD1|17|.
CATPGDRGCTRNQPQHF
TGTGCCACCCCTGGGGACAGGGGTTGTACCCGCAATCAGCCCCAGCATTTT
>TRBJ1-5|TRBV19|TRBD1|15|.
CASSNTGTGNQPQHF
TGTGCCAGTAGTAACACCGGGACAGGGAATCAGCCCCAGCATTTT
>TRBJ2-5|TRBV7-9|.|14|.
CASSSSTRKETQYF
TGTGCCAGCAGCTCTTCGACTCGTAAAGAGACCCAGTACTTC
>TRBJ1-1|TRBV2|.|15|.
CASSSYRVGNTEAFF
TGTGCCAGCAGTTCATACAGGGTGGGGAACACTGAAGCTTTCTTT
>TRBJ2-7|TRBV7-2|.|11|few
CASSHGTEQYF
TGTGCCAGCAGCCACGGGACTGAGCAGTACTTC
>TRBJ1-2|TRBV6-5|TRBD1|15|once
CASSRDRDGNYGYTF
TGTGCCAGCAGTCGGGACAGGGACGGTAACTATGGCTACACCTTC
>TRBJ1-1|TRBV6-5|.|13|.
CASSNGQRLMAFF
TGTGCCAGCAGTAATGGACAGCGGTTGATGGCTTTCTTT
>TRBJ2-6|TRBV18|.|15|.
CASSPTGSGANVLTF
TGTGCCAGCTCACCCACAGGGAGCGGGGCCAACGTCCTGACTTTC
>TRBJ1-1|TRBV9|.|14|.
CASSVVPGNTEAFF
TGTGCCAGCAGCGTAGTCCCAGGGAACACTGAAGCTTTCTTT
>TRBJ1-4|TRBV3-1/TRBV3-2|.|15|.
CASSPPGPGDEKLFF
TGTGCCAGCAGCCCCCCGGGTCCTGGCGATGAAAAACTGTTTTTT
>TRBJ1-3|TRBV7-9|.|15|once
CASTRAEGHGNTIYF
TGTGCCAGCACCCGAGCGGAGGGGCACGGGAACACCATATATTTT
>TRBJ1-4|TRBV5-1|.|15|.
CASSLLSGLNEKLFF
TGCGCCAGCAGCTTGTTGTCAGGACTAAATGAAAAACTGTTTTTT
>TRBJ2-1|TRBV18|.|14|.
CASSPLLGTNEQFF
TGTGCCAGCTCACCACTTCTGGGCACCAATGAGCAGTTCTTC
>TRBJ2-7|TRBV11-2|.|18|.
CASSLAPSGTFMAYEQYF
TGTGCCAGCAGCTTAGCTCCCTCGGGGACATTCATGGCCTACGAGCAGTACTTC
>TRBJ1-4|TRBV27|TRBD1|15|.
CASSSSGGRFEKLFF
TGTGCCAGCAGTTCATCAGGGGGCCGATTTGAAAAACTGTTTTTT
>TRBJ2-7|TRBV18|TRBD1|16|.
CASSPSDRETFYEQYF
TGTGCCAGCTCACCATCCGACAGGGAGACTTTCTACGAGCAGTACTTC
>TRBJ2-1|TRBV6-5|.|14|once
CASSRQHTFNEQFF
TGTGCCAGCAGTCGACAGCATACTTTTAATGAGCAGTTCTTC
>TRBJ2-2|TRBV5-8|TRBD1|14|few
CASSLGQGSGELFF
TGTGCCAGCAGCTTGGGACAGGGGTCCGGGGAGCTGTTTTTT
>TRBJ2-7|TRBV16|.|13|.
CASSPAGTFEQYF
TGTGCCAGCAGCCCTGCAGGGACTTTCGAGCAGTACTTC
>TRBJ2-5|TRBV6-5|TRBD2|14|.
CATKALLAGETQYF
TGTGCCACCAAAGCTCTACTAGCGGGAGAGACCCAGTACTTC
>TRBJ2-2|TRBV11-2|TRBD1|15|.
CASSRQGANTGELFF
TGTGCCAGCAGCAGACAGGGAGCGAACACCGGGGAGCTGTTTTTT
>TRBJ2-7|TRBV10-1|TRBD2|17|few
CASSESRTSGDSYEQYF
TGCGCCAGCAGTGAGTCCAGGACTAGCGGGGACTCCTACGAGCAGTACTTC
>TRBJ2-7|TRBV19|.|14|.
CASSQDRTSYEQYF
TGTGCCAGTAGTCAAGACAGGACCTCCTACGAGCAGTACTTC
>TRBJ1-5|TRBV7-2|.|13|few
CASSLSADQPQHF
TGTGCCAGCAGCTTATCGGCGGATCAGCCCCAGCATTTT
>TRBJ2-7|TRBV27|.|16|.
CASSLSFPGLSYEQYF
TGTGCCAGCAGTTTATCCTTCCCGGGACTGAGCTACGAGCAGTACTTC
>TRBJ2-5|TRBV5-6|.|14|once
CASSIGQVQETQYF
TGTGCCAGCAGCATTGGCCAGGTCCAAGAGACCCAGTACTTC
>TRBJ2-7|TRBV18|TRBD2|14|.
CASSPGGDSYEQYF
TGTGCCAGCTCACCGGGGGGGGACTCCTACGAGCAGTACTTC
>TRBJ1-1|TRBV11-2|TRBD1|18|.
CASSLAGQGAGKNTEAFF
TGTGCCAGCAGCTTAGCCGGACAGGGGGCGGGGAAGAACACTGAAGCTTTCTTT
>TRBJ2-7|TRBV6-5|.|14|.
CASSYSFSSYEQYF
TGTGCCAGCAGTTACTCTTTCTCTTCCTACGAGCAGTACTTC
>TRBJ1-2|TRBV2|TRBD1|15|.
CASSGWGQGHYGYTF
TGTGCCAGCAGTGGATGGGGACAGGGGCACTATGGCTACACCTTC